These 6 T cell receptor beta chains were all obtained from the same sample, sequenced in a study of T cell responses to AZD1222 COVID-19 vaccine. Sequencing was performed with immunoSEQ multiplex PCR; in TCRdb, only in-frame clones are kept and a portion is missing. The sample consists of approximately 140,000 clones, roughly 91% of them appearing once. The sequencing here drew on peripheral blood, taken on day 0 of AZD1222 vaccination. These receptor sequences come from an adult in good health.

V is TRBV6-2 or TRBV6-3 and J is TRBJ2-1; 8 bases fit TRBD1. With 4 bases clipped from V and 10 bases from J, the junction kept 15 bases outside the gene matches. This CDR3 region has 16 residues. Germline lookup yields CDR1 MNHEY and CDR2 SVGEGT. CDR3 residues: CASSSYAGGGRREQFF. For the CDR3, the DNA is TGTGCCAGCAGTTCGTATGCAGGGGGCGGTAGGAGGGAGCAGTTCTTC.

V usage is TRBV30 and J usage is TRBJ2-3; 7 bases are a match to TRBD2. This CDR3 has 16 amino acids. Per the germline V gene, CDR1 is GTSNPN and CDR2 is SVGIG (reference sequence). With V trimmed by 0 bases and J by 4 bases, 10 bases remained unmatched. The CDR3 region is CAWSVLSRLAADTQYF. The CDR3 DNA is TGTGCCTGGAGTGTACTATCCCGTCTAGCGGCAGATACGCAGTATTTT. The full variable domain, in which reference TRBV30 and TRBJ2-3 provide the parts outside the CDR3, is SQTIHQWPATLVQPVGSPLSLECTVEGTSNPNLYWYRQAAGRGLQLLFYSVGIGQISSEVPQNLSASRPQDRQFILSSKKLLLSDSGFYLCAWSVLSRLAADTQYFGPGTRLTVL.

The chain carries TRBV11-1 and TRBJ1-4; perhaps TRBD1 as D (6 bases). Trimming removed 5 bases from V and 5 bases from J, with 15 bases in between. CDR3 size: 15 residues. The V gene's germline CDR1 is SGHAT and CDR2 FQDESV (reference sequence). CDR3 amino acids: CASSRGDTQNEKLFF. DNA of the CDR3: TGTGCCAGCAGCCGAGGGGACACTCAGAATGAAAAACTGTTTTTT.

V is TRBV19 and J is TRBJ1-1; D is unclear. V was pared by 1 base and J by 1 base, with 4 bases between. The CDR3 spans 13 residues. Germline V gene lookup returns CDR1 LNHDA and CDR2 SQIVND (reference sequence). CDR3 sequence (DNA): TGTGCCAGTAGTATAGGTCAGAACACTGAAGCTTTCTTT. Amino acid sequence: CASSIGQNTEAFF.

The chain recombines TRBV23-1 with TRBJ2-5; possible D gene TRBD2, 7 bases. TRBV23-1 has ORF status, its function being uncertain. Trimming cost V 3 bases and J 1 base, with 12 bases left between them. CDR3 length equals 15 residues. CDR3 bases: TGCGCCAGCAGTCAGCGAGGGGGGGGCCAAGAGACCCAGTACTTC. This encodes CASSQRGGGQETQYF.

V is TRBV27 and J is TRBJ1-2; D gene uncertain. The CDR3 spans 11 residues. Per the germline V gene, CDR1 is MNHEY and CDR2 is SMNVEV (reference sequence). Trimming removed 9 bases from V and 7 bases from J, with 12 bases in between. This CDR3 is CASRGQGGYTF. DNA for the CDR3: TGTGCCAGTCGAGGGCAAGGTGGCTACACCTTC.